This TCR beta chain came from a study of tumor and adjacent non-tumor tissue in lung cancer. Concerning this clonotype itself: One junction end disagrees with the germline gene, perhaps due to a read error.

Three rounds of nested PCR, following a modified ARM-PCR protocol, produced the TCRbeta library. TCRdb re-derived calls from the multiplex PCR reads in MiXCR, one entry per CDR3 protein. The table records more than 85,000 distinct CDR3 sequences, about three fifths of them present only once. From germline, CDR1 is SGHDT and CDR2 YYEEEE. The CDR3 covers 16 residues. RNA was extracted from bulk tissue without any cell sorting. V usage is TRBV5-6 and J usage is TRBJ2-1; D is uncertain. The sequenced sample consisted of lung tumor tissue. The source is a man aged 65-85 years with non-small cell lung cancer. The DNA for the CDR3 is TGTGCCAGCAGCTTGGAGGGCCCGACGTCATACACTGAGCAGTTCTTC. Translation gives CASSLEGPTSYTEQFF.